This is a list of T cell receptor beta chains from one sample in a study of blood T cell repertoires in COVID-19. TCRdb's copy holds only in-frame clones and misses some; the assay was immunoSEQ multiplex PCR. The data show more than 25,000 clones, around 88% seen once. What was sequenced was peripheral blood. Receptors originate from a man aged 70-80 years with acute or convalescent COVID-19. CDR3s include the opening cysteine and the closing phenylalanine or tryptophan. Fields, in order: V gene, J gene, clone size, D gene, CDR3 protein, CDR3 DNA. D genes are given only for firm matches. Size tells how often a clone was seen (once, few, many) or the class of an expanded clone, and some rows leave it out.

TRBV24-1,TRBJ2-3,.,TRBD1,CATSAQGQGASDTQYF,TGTGCCACCAGTGCCCAGGGACAGGGGGCTTCAGATACGCAGTATTTT
TRBV24-1,TRBJ2-1,.,TRBD2,CATSDGTSGRSYNEQFF,TGTGCCACCAGTGACGGGACTAGCGGGAGGAGTTACAATGAGCAGTTCTTC
TRBV7-9,TRBJ2-3,.,.,CASSPGAITDTQYF,TGTGCCAGCAGCCCAGGGGCCATCACAGATACGCAGTATTTT
TRBV5-1,TRBJ2-1,.,TRBD2,CASSLPPTAGGPGEQFF,TGCGCCAGCAGCTTGCCCCCAACGGCGGGAGGGCCGGGGGAGCAGTTCTTC
TRBV11-2,TRBJ1-1,.,.,CASSLTVQNTEAFF,TGTGCCAGCAGCTTAACGGTCCAGAACACTGAAGCTTTCTTT
TRBV28,TRBJ2-1,.,TRBD2,CASNQLAGVSNEQFF,TGTGCCAGCAACCAACTAGCGGGAGTCTCAAATGAGCAGTTCTTC
TRBV19,TRBJ2-2,.,TRBD2,CASSIDLLAGGTTGELFF,TGTGCCAGTAGTATAGACCTACTAGCGGGAGGCACCACCGGGGAGCTGTTTTTT
TRBV6-2/TRBV6-3,TRBJ2-3,.,TRBD2,CASSLDSGRARGDTQYF,TGTGCCAGCAGTCTTGATAGCGGGAGGGCCCGGGGAGATACGCAGTATTTT
TRBV9,TRBJ2-1,.,.,CASSVALANNEQFF,TGTGCCAGCAGCGTAGCTCTGGCCAACAATGAGCAGTTCTTC
TRBV5-4,TRBJ1-2,.,TRBD1,CASRGTGGAANYGYTF,TGTGCCAGCAGGGGGACAGGGGGCGCAGCAAACTATGGCTACACCTTC
TRBV4-3,TRBJ2-1,few,TRBD2,CASSPGLAGDGDEQFF,TGCGCCAGCAGTCCCGGACTAGCGGGAGATGGGGATGAGCAGTTCTTC
TRBV29-1,TRBJ2-1,.,TRBD2,CSVGPSGSNEQFF,TGCAGCGTTGGGCCTAGCGGGAGCAATGAGCAGTTCTTC
TRBV18,TRBJ2-5,.,TRBD2,CASSNTGLEGVETQYF,TGTGCCAGCTCAAATACGGGACTAGAGGGCGTAGAGACCCAGTACTTC
TRBV14,TRBJ2-5,.,.,CASSQFPPETEETQYF,TGTGCCAGCAGCCAATTCCCCCCGGAGACGGAAGAGACCCAGTACTTC
TRBV15,TRBJ2-3,.,.,CATSRDQTGVGGTQYF,TGTGCCACCAGCAGAGATCAAACGGGAGTCGGGGGTACGCAGTATTTT
TRBV7-2,TRBJ2-1,.,.,CASSLLVSYNEQFF,TGTGCCAGCAGCTTATTAGTCTCCTACAATGAGCAGTTCTTC
TRBV4-3,TRBJ2-5,.,TRBD1,CASSQADREETQYF,TGCGCCAGCAGCCAAGCGGACAGGGAAGAGACCCAGTACTTC
TRBV27,TRBJ1-5,.,TRBD1,CASSFRGQGAFSNQPQHF,TGTGCCAGCAGTTTTCGGGGACAGGGGGCCTTTAGCAATCAGCCCCAGCATTTT
TRBV5-4,TRBJ2-1,.,.,CASSSPGPAGEQFF,TGTGCCAGCAGCTCTCCCGGCCCAGCAGGTGAGCAGTTCTTC
TRBV12-3/TRBV12-4,TRBJ1-6,.,.,CASSPLNSPLHF,TGTGCCAGCAGCCCACTTAATTCACCCCTCCACTTT
TRBV6-6,TRBJ2-7,.,TRBD2,CASIFSAGGVGEQYF,TGTGCCAGCATCTTCTCGGCGGGGGGAGTTGGAGAGCAGTACTTC
TRBV5-4,TRBJ2-1,.,TRBD2,CASSYSSGNQNNNEQFF,TGTGCCAGCAGCTATTCTAGCGGGAACCAAAATAACAATGAGCAGTTCTTC
TRBV6-2/TRBV6-3,TRBJ2-7,.,TRBD1,CASSRTGGREQYF,TGTGCCAGCAGTCGGACAGGGGGTAGGGAGCAGTACTTC
TRBV27,TRBJ2-7,.,.,CASSSPGLSYEQYF,TGTGCCAGCAGTTCACCGGGACTCTCCTACGAGCAGTACTTC
TRBV6-4,TRBJ1-1,.,.,CASPQRVPPEAFF,TGTGCCAGCCCGCAGCGCGTCCCACCTGAAGCTTTCTTT
TRBV18,TRBJ2-6,.,TRBD1,CASSPLRQGSSSGANVLTF,TGTGCCAGCTCACCACTTCGACAGGGGTCCTCGTCTGGGGCCAACGTCCTGACTTTC
TRBV19,TRBJ2-5,few,TRBD2,CASSTPPGLAGVPGETQYF,TGTGCCAGTAGTACTCCCCCCGGACTAGCGGGAGTCCCGGGGGAGACCCAGTACTTC
TRBV7-9,TRBJ2-7,.,.,CASSFSAEQYF,TGTGCCAGCAGCTTCTCTGCGGAGCAGTACTTC
TRBV3-1/TRBV3-2,TRBJ2-2,.,TRBD2,CASSQSSSGLLTGELFF,TGTGCCAGCAGCCAGTCTTCTAGCGGGTTACTCACCGGGGAGCTGTTTTTT
TRBV7-9,TRBJ1-2,.,TRBD1,CASSLAGGDYGYTF,TGTGCCAGCAGCTTAGCAGGGGGCGACTATGGCTACACCTTC
TRBV7-9,TRBJ2-3,.,.,CASSLGVGAITQYF,TGTGCCAGCAGCCTCGGGGTAGGAGCTATAACGCAGTATTTT
TRBV10-3,TRBJ2-7,.,.,CAISAGTSYEQYF,TGTGCCATCAGTGCGGGGACTTCCTACGAGCAGTACTTC
TRBV7-3,TRBJ2-7,once,TRBD2,CASSPPPAGGPGYEQYF,TGTGCCAGCAGCCCCCCCCCAGCGGGAGGGCCTGGCTACGAGCAGTACTTC
TRBV2,TRBJ1-6,once,TRBD1,CASSPAGTGGSYNSPLHF,TGTGCCAGCAGCCCAGCCGGGACAGGGGGCTCCTATAATTCACCCCTCCACTTT
TRBV18,TRBJ2-1,once,TRBD2,CASSPRASGSNEQFF,TGTGCCAGCTCACCAAGGGCTAGCGGGAGTAATGAGCAGTTCTTC
TRBV5-1,TRBJ1-3,.,.,CASSSSGDNGNTIYF,TGCGCCAGCAGCTCGTCCGGGGATAATGGAAACACCATATATTTT
TRBV5-1,TRBJ2-2,.,TRBD2,CASSRTSGSTGELFF,TGCGCCAGCAGTCGGACTAGCGGGAGCACCGGGGAGCTGTTTTTT
TRBV5-1,TRBJ1-2,.,.,CASSPTANYGYTF,TGCGCCAGCAGCCCGACAGCTAACTATGGCTACACCTTC
TRBV7-9,TRBJ1-5,.,.,CASSLLGPYQPQHF,TGTGCCAGCAGCTTATTGGGGCCCTATCAGCCCCAGCATTTT
TRBV29-1,TRBJ2-7,.,.,CSVQIRGASYEQYF,TGCAGCGTTCAAATCAGGGGCGCTTCCTACGAGCAGTACTTC
TRBV10-2,TRBJ2-7,once,.,CASSESVAAGFYEQYF,TGCGCCAGCAGTGAGTCTGTGGCAGCCGGGTTCTACGAGCAGTACTTC
TRBV24-1,TRBJ2-3,.,TRBD2,CATSDPGRGSTDTQYF,TGTGCCACCAGTGACCCCGGGAGGGGAAGCACAGATACGCAGTATTTT
TRBV5-1,TRBJ2-7,once,TRBD1,CASSSDRNYEQYF,TGCGCCAGCAGCTCGGACAGGAACTACGAGCAGTACTTC
TRBV18,TRBJ2-7,.,TRBD1,CASSQRTGAPYEQYF,TGTGCCAGCTCCCAAAGGACAGGGGCCCCCTACGAGCAGTACTTC
TRBV3-1/TRBV3-2,TRBJ2-1,.,.,CASSLRRTENEQFF,TGTGCCAGCAGCCTTCGAAGGACAGAAAATGAGCAGTTCTTC
TRBV5-1,TRBJ1-4,.,.,CASRQGGIDEKLFF,TGCGCCAGCAGACAGGGAGGGATAGACGAAAAACTGTTTTTT
TRBV6-2/TRBV6-3,TRBJ1-1,.,.,CASSLGYSEAFF,TGTGCCAGTAGTCTCGGGTACTCTGAAGCTTTCTTT
TRBV9,TRBJ2-1,.,.,CASSPRWGGGSYNEQFF,TGTGCCAGCAGCCCAAGGTGGGGGGGCGGCTCCTACAATGAGCAGTTCTTC
TRBV3-1/TRBV3-2,TRBJ2-7,.,.,CASSQFVGSYEQYF,TGTGCCAGCAGCCAATTCGTAGGGAGCTACGAGCAGTACTTC
TRBV21-1,TRBJ1-2,few,.,CASRTGQEHRSYTF,TGTGCCAGCAGGACAGGGCAGGAACATCGCAGCTACACCTTC
TRBV5-1,TRBJ1-3,.,.,CASSLDGQGNTIYF,TGCGCCAGCAGCTTGGACGGACAGGGAAACACCATATATTTT
TRBV5-4,TRBJ2-1,.,TRBD1,CASSARDRGYNEQFF,TGTGCCAGCAGCGCCCGGGACAGGGGCTACAATGAGCAGTTCTTC
TRBV4-3,TRBJ2-2,once,TRBD2,CASSQEIGGSEYRGELFF,TGCGCCAGCAGCCAAGAAATAGGCGGGAGCGAATATAGGGGGGAGCTGTTTTTT
TRBV15,TRBJ1-5,.,TRBD1,CATSRDRPGGEPQHF,TGTGCCACCAGCAGAGATAGGCCAGGGGGCGAGCCCCAGCATTTT
TRBV4-3,TRBJ2-2,.,.,CASSQAATGIGFTGELFF,TGCGCCAGCAGCCAAGCCGCCACAGGGATCGGGTTCACCGGGGAGCTGTTTTTT
TRBV19,TRBJ2-1,.,.,CASSTGGGFYNEQFF,TGTGCCAGTAGTACCGGAGGTGGATTCTACAATGAGCAGTTCTTC